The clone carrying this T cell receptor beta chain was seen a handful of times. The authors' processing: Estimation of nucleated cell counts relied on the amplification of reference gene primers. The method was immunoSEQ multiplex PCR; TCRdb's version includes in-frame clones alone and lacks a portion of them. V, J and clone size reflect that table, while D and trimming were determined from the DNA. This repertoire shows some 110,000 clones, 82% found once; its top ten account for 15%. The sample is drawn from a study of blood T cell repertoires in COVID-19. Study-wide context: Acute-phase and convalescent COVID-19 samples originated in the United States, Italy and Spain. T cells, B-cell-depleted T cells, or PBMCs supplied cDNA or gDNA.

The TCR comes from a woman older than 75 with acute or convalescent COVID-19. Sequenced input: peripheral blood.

The DNA for the CDR3 is TGCGCCAGCAAGGGACAGGGGGCGATCTACAATGAGCAGTTCTTC. Protein product: CASKGQGAIYNEQFF. V gene TRBV5-1 combines with J gene TRBJ2-1; 12 bases align to TRBD1. Trimming took 6 bases from V and 3 from J; bases not matched to a gene: 4. The CDR3 covers 15 residues. From germline, CDR1 is SGHRS and CDR2 YFSETQ. Full variable domain (rest looked up from reference TRBV5-1 and TRBJ2-1): KAGVTQTPRYLIKTRGQQVTLSCSPISGHRSVSWYQQTPGQGLQFLFEYFSETQRNKGNFPGRFSGRQFSNSRSEMNVSTLELGDSALYLCASKGQGAIYNEQFFGPGTRLTVL.